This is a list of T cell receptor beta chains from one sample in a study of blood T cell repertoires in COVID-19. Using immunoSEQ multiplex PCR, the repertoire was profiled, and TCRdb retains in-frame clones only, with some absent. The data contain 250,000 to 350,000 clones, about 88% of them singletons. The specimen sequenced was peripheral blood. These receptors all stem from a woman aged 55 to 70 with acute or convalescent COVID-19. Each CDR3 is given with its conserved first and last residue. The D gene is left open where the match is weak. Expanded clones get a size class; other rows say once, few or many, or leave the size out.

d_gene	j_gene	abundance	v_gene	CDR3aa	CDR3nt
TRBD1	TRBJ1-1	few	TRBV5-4	CASSWDRNTEAFF	TGTGCCAGCAGCTGGGACAGGAACACTGAAGCTTTCTTT
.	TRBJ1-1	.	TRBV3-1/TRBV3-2	CASSPQLNTEAFF	TGTGCCAGCAGCCCTCAGTTGAACACTGAAGCTTTCTTT
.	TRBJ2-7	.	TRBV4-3	CASSQDGGPYEQYF	TGCGCCAGCAGCCAAGATGGGGGCCCCTACGAGCAGTACTTC
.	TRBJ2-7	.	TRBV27	CASSSLFSRYEQYF	TGTGCCAGCAGCTCTCTCTTCTCGCGCTACGAGCAGTACTTC
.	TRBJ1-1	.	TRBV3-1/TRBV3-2	CASSRVNTEAFF	TGTGCCAGCAGCCGAGTGAACACTGAAGCTTTCTTT
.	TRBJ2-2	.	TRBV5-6	CASSLRAGVTGELFF	TGTGCCAGCAGCTTAAGGGCAGGGGTTACCGGGGAGCTGTTTTTT
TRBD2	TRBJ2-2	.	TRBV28	CASSVTGRGATGELFF	TGTGCCAGCAGTGTGACTGGGCGGGGGGCCACCGGGGAGCTGTTTTTT
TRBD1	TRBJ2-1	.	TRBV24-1	CATSDAQGAYNEQFF	TGTGCCACCAGTGATGCACAGGGGGCCTACAATGAGCAGTTCTTC
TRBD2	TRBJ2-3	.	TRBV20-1	CSASFLLAGDTDTQYF	TGCAGTGCTAGTTTTTTGCTAGCGGGAGATACAGATACGCAGTATTTT
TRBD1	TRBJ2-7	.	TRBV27	CASRPGQGVPHYYEQYF	TGTGCCAGCAGACCTGGACAGGGGGTTCCCCACTACTACGAGCAGTACTTC
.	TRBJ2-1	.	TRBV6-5	CASRGNSYNEQFF	TGTGCCAGCAGGGGCAACTCCTACAATGAGCAGTTCTTC
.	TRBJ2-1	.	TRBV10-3	CAISESHRGGEQFF	TGTGCCATCAGTGAGTCTCACAGGGGGGGTGAGCAGTTCTTC
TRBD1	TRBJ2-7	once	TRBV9	CASSVGAGQGANEQYF	TGTGCCAGCAGCGTAGGAGCGGGACAGGGGGCGAACGAGCAGTACTTC
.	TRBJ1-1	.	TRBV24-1	CATSEKTGWAAFF	TGTGCCACCAGTGAGAAGACGGGGTGGGCAGCTTTCTTT
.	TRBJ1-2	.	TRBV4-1	CASSQFFGQRDGYTF	TGCGCCAGCAGCCAATTTTTCGGACAGAGGGATGGCTACACCTTC
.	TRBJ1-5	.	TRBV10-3	CAISESRQEGQPQHF	TGTGCCATCAGTGAGTCCAGGCAGGAGGGTCAGCCCCAGCATTTT
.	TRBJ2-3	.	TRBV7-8	CASTLAGPTDTQYF	TGTGCCAGCACCCTTGCGGGACCCACAGATACGCAGTATTTT
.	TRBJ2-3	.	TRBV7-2	CASSLGGTTRTDTQYF	TGTGCCAGCAGCTTAGGGGGCACGACGCGGACAGATACGCAGTATTTT
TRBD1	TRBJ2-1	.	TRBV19	CASSYPGQGKDEQFF	TGTGCCAGTAGTTATCCGGGACAGGGAAAGGATGAGCAGTTCTTC
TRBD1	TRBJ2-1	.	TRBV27	CASSLSSRQGNNEQFF	TGTGCCAGCAGTTTATCCTCGAGACAGGGGAACAATGAGCAGTTCTTC
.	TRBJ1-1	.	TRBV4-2	CASSQDAGMNTEAFF	TGTGCCAGCAGCCAAGACGCAGGGATGAACACTGAAGCTTTCTTT
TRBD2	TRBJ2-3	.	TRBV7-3	CASSALAGGRGLRDTQYF	TGTGCCAGCAGCGCGCTAGCGGGAGGAAGGGGCCTGCGAGATACGCAGTATTTT
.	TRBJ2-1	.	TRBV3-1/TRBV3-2	CASSVSVQSNEQFF	TGTGCCAGCAGCGTAAGTGTACAAAGCAATGAGCAGTTCTTC
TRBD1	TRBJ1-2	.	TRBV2	CASRAQGVGGYTF	TGTGCCAGCAGGGCACAGGGGGTGGGTGGCTACACCTTC
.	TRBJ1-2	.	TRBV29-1	CSVALGSNYGYTF	TGCAGCGTTGCCCTGGGGAGTAACTATGGCTACACCTTC
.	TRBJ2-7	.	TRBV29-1	CSVAAGNYEQYF	TGCAGCGTTGCGGCAGGGAACTACGAGCAGTACTTC
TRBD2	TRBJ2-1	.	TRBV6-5	CATSGTNPYNEQFF	TGTGCCACCTCCGGGACTAATCCCTACAATGAGCAGTTCTTC
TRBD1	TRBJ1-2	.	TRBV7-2	CASSRTGESGYTF	TGTGCCAGCAGTAGGACAGGGGAGAGTGGCTACACCTTC
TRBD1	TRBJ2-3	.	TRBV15	CATSRDRGLTDTQYF	TGTGCCACCAGCAGAGACAGGGGGCTGACAGATACGCAGTATTTT